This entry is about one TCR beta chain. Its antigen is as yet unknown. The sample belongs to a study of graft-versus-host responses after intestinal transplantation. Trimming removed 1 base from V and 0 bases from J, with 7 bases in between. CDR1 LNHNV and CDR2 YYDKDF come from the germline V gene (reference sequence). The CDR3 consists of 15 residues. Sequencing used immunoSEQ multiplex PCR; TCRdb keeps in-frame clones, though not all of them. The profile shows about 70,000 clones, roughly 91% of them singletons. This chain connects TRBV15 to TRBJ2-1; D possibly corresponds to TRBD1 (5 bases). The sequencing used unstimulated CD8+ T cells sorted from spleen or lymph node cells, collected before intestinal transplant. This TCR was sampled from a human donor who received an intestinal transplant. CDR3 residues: CATSRVQGSYNEQFF. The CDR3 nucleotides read TGTGCCACCAGCAGAGTCCAGGGCTCCTACAATGAGCAGTTCTTC.